This TCR beta chain was sequenced during a study of blood T cell repertoires in COVID-19. Overall study context: COVID-19 samples collected from the United States, Italy and Spain covered acute and convalescent phases. The analysed material was cDNA or gDNA that came from T cells, B-cell-depleted T cells, or PBMCs.

This CDR3 has 14 amino acids. J was trimmed by 14 bases and V by 1 base; bases with no gene match: 12. Germline CDR1 and CDR2: SGHVS and FQNEAQ. How the authors handled the data: The assay estimated nucleated cells by amplifying reference gene primers. Repertoires were generated with immunoSEQ multiplex PCR, while TCRdb's copy carries only in-frame clones and drops some. D and trimming come from the DNA, and the V and J calls and clone size come from that table. Here the sample spans roughly 220,000 clones, 80% to 90% being singletons. The clonotype was recovered from a man aged 45-60 years who had recovered from COVID-19. What was sequenced was peripheral blood. This chain links TRBV7-8 with TRBJ2-5; 8 bases are a match to TRBD1. In nucleotides, the CDR3 is TGTGCCAGCAGCTTAGAAGTCCAGGGGGCTTTTTTTTACTTC. Protein sequence: CASSLEVQGAFFYF.